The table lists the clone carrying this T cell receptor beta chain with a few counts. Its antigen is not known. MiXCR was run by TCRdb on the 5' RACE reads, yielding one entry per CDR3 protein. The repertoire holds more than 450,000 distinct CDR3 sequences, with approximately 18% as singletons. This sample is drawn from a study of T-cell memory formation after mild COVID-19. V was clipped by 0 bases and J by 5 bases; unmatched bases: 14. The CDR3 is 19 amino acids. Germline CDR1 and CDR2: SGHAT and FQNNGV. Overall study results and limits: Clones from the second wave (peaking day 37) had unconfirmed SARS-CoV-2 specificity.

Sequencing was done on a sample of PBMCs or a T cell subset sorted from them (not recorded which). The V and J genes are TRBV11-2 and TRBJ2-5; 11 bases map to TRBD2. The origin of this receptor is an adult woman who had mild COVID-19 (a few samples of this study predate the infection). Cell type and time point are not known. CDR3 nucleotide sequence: TGTGCCAGCAGCTTAGATCGGTGGCTAGCGGGGGGTGGTCCGGAGACCCAGTACTTC. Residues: CASSLDRWLAGGGPETQYF.